This TCR beta chain comes out of a study of Tregs in tolerant kidney transplant recipients. Study-level points and caveats: Expanding Tregs on activated donor B cells appeared to best identify donor-specific TCRbeta clones.

On this clone: The antigen is unknown.

The nonmyeloablative bone marrow transplants came from related graft donors, with transient mixed chimerism. This CDR3 has 13 amino acids. The V gene's germline CDR1 is KGHSH and CDR2 LQKENI. V lost 3 bases to trimming and J lost 3 bases, with 9 bases between them. Some clones are missing from TCRdb's copy, which holds only in-frame ones; the method was immunoSEQ multiplex PCR. The sample holds about 64,000 clones, around 87% seen once. The sequence derives from a human patient who received a combined kidney and bone marrow transplant. The graft donor may account for some of the T cells. Here the sequenced sample was CD4+ T cells from blood (PBMCs), taken 6 months after the transplant. This chain uses TRBV18 with TRBJ2-7; D unclear. Here the CDR3 reads CASSPEQNYEQYF. The CDR3 DNA reads TGTGCCAGCTCACCGGAACAGAACTACGAGCAGTACTTC.